Presented here are 30 T cell receptor beta chains from one specimen sequenced in a study of Ad26.COV2.S vaccination and SARS-CoV-2 variants. As to treatment: roughly 20 received Ad26.COV2.S at low or high dose, single or two shots; roughly five received placebo; per-sample allocation not given. Collection of the samples took place on day 63 after the first injection of vaccine or placebo. Measured with immunoSEQ multiplex PCR; TCRdb has only the in-frame clones, and not every one. The sample includes hundreds of thousands of clones, around nine tenths of them seen just once. The starting material was peripheral blood, obtained in a trial of Ad26.COV2.S vaccine versus placebo. These receptors were taken from a person aged 18-65 years who received the Ad26.COV2.S COVID-19 vaccine or a placebo.

V gene TRBV30 combines with J gene TRBJ2-7, with D tentatively TRBD1 (6 bases). Germline loops: CDR1 GTSNPN, CDR2 SVGIG (reference sequence). V lost 0 bases and J lost 0, with 18 bases in between. The length of the CDR3 is 17 residues. CDR3 bases: TGTGCCTGGAGTGTACTGGTAGGGCAGGGGTACTCCTACGAGCAGTACTTC. It is translated as CAWSVLVGQGYSYEQYF.

The CDR3 DNA follows: TGTGCCAGCAGCTTAGCGTTGTCGACAGACTATGGCTACACCTTC. Residues: CASSLALSTDYGYTF. The chain has TRBV7-9 and TRBJ1-2, with a tentative D call TRBD1 (5 bases). Germline CDR1 and CDR2: SEHNR and FQNEAQ (reference sequence). This CDR3 contains 15 residues. V was pared by 0 bases and J by 3 bases, with 11 bases between.

V and J are TRBV19 and TRBJ2-1; 10 positions agree with TRBD2. Per germline, CDR1 LNHDA and CDR2 SQIVND (reference sequence). The CDR3 extends over 16 amino acids. Germline trimming cut 7 bases from V and 3 bases from J; bases unmatched to any gene: 9. The CDR3 DNA follows: TGTGCCAGTAAGATGTCTAGCGGGAGTATCTACAATGAGCAGTTCTTC. This gives the protein CASKMSSGSIYNEQFF.

This clone came up once. This rearrangement joins TRBV3-1 (or the pseudogene TRBV3-2) to TRBJ2-2, with 14 bases identical to TRBD2. Germline V CDR1 and CDR2: LGHDT, YNNKEL (reference sequence). This CDR3 comprises 21 residues. Losses at the gene ends were 2 bases for V and 4 bases for J; bases not matched to a gene: 15. The CDR3 nucleotides are TGTGCCAGCAGCCAACTCATTCAAGGACTAGCGGGAGGTTCTGTCACCGGGGAGCTGTTTTTT. Protein sequence: CASSQLIQGLAGGSVTGELFF.

The chain joins TRBV4-3 to TRBJ2-5; D ambiguous. Trimming left V 2 bases short and J 4 bases short, with 8 bases between. The CDR3 spans 13 residues. Looked up from germline, CDR1 is LGHNA and CDR2 is YSLEER. CDR3 coding DNA: TGCGCCAGCAGCCAAAATCGGATAGAGACCCAGTACTTC. Translated: CASSQNRIETQYF.

V gene TRBV7-6 combines with J gene TRBJ2-3; TRBD2 might be the D (6 bases). Germline V gene sequence: CDR1 SGHVS, CDR2 FNYEAQ. The CDR3 length is 15 residues. Trimming took off 5 bases at V and 1 base at J, with 13 bases between the two ends. CDR3 bases: TGTGCCAGCAGCCGCGGAGGGTTTGGCACAGATACGCAGTATTTT. Encoded protein: CASSRGGFGTDTQYF.

The chain recombines TRBV29-1 with TRBJ2-1; no firm D call. With 1 base removed from V and 1 base from J, the gap between germline ends came to 17 bases. The CDR3 totals 17 residues. Per the germline V gene, CDR1 is SQVTM and CDR2 is ANQGSEA. The CDR3 DNA follows: TGCAGCGTTGAAGGCCCCGAATTAGTAATTTCCTACAATGAGCAGTTCTTC. Amino acid sequence: CSVEGPELVISYNEQFF.

In this sample, this clone turned up a few times. V usage is TRBV15 and J usage is TRBJ2-7; D unresolved. Deletions cut 0 bases from V and 5 bases from J, with 17 bases between. Germline V gene sequence: CDR1 LNHNV, CDR2 YYDKDF (reference sequence). The CDR3 is made up of 16 amino acids. The CDR3 spells CATSRDPSITLDEQYF. Written as DNA, the CDR3 is TGTGCCACCAGCAGAGATCCTTCGATAACGCTCGACGAGCAGTACTTC.

The gene calls are TRBV9 and TRBJ2-3; TRBD2 matches at 10 bases. This CDR3 region has 14 residues. Trimming cost V 0 bases and J 12 bases; bases outside gene matches: 7. Germline V lookup: CDR1 SGDLS, CDR2 YYNGEE. The CDR3 is CASSVVASGSSQYF. CDR3 coding DNA: TGTGCCAGCAGCGTAGTGGCTAGCGGGAGTAGTCAGTATTTT.

The gene calls are TRBV5-6 and TRBJ2-1; TRBD1 matches 7 bases. CDR1 is SGHDT, CDR2 YYEEEE, per germline. Trimming took 3 bases from V and 8 from J; bases not matched to a gene: 8. This CDR3 has 14 amino acids. The CDR3 DNA is TGTGCCAGCAGCTACCGGGACAGTAACTATGAGCAGTTCTTC. Its translation: CASSYRDSNYEQFF.

V gene TRBV6-5 combines with J gene TRBJ1-1; D is uncertain. In germline, CDR1 is MNHEY, CDR2 SVGAGI. V was clipped by 3 bases and J by 4 bases, with 12 bases between them. This CDR3 is built from 14 residues. CDR3 DNA: TGTGCCAGCAGTTATTCAGCGTCGGGCACTGAAGCTTTCTTT. Encoded protein: CASSYSASGTEAFF.

The chain links TRBV3-1 (or the pseudogene TRBV3-2) to TRBJ1-6, with D hard to call. The CDR3 totals 15 residues. The germline CDR1 and CDR2 sequences are LGHDT and YNNKEL (reference sequence). Trimming left V 2 bases short and J 7 bases short, with 12 bases between. In nucleotides, the CDR3 is TGTGCCAGCAGCCAATACCCCGATCCCAATTCACCCCTCCACTTT. Amino acids: CASSQYPDPNSPLHF.

The V call is TRBV28, the J call TRBJ2-7, with 11 bases aligning to TRBD1. V lost 6 bases, J lost 1 base, and 8 bases stayed unmatched. This CDR3 region has 16 residues. Germline-derived CDR1 and CDR2 are MDHEN and SYDVKM. The CDR3 coding sequence is TGTGCCAGCAGCCCTGGGGGGACAGGGGGGTCCTACGAGCAGTACTTC. It is translated as CASSPGGTGGSYEQYF. The whole variable domain, remainder taken from reference TRBV28 and TRBJ2-7, is DVKVTQSSRYLVKRTGEKVFLECVQDMDHENMFWYRQDPGLGLRLIYFSYDVKMKEKGDIPEGYSVSREKKERFSLILESASTNQTSMYLCASSPGGTGGSYEQYFGPGTRLTVT.

This clone has a single count. V gene TRBV7-8 combines with J gene TRBJ2-1, with D possibly matching TRBD1 (6 bases). The CDR3 runs to 13 residues. CDR1 and CDR2 (germline): SGHVS, FQNEAQ. Trimming pared 4 bases from V and 4 bases from J, leaving 8 bases between. The CDR3 DNA reads TGTGCCAGCAGCTCTGGACAGTACAATGAGCAGTTCTTC. It translates to CASSSGQYNEQFF.

The chain's CDR3 is CASSQDELGAYGYTF. In DNA form, the CDR3 reads TGCGCCAGCAGCCAAGATGAGCTAGGGGCATATGGCTACACCTTC. This rearrangement joins TRBV4-3 to TRBJ1-2; D possibly corresponds to TRBD1 (5 bases). V shed 0 bases and J shed 5 bases, with 13 bases lying between them. Looked up from germline, CDR1 is LGHNA and CDR2 is YSLEER. This CDR3 is 15 amino acids long.

This sequence joins TRBV5-8 and TRBJ1-1; D is uncertain. There are 12 residues in the CDR3. The V gene's germline CDR1 is SGHTS and CDR2 YDEGEE. The V end was cut by 0 bases, the J end by 6 bases, with 6 bases between. The CDR3 DNA follows: TGTGCCAGCAGCTTGGGGGTTCCTGAAGCTTTCTTT. Its translation: CASSLGVPEAFF. The full variable domain, in which reference TRBV5-8 and TRBJ1-1 provide the parts outside the CDR3, is EAGVTQSPTHLIKTRGQQATLRCSPISGHTSVYWYQQALGLGLQFLLWYDEGEERNRGNFPPRFSGRQFPNYSSELNVNALELEDSALYLCASSLGVPEAFFGQGTRLTVV.

This clone was seen a handful of times. The gene calls are TRBV6-4 and TRBJ1-2; 7 bases line up with TRBD1. The V gene end was trimmed by 6 bases and the J gene end by 6 bases; junction bases not matched to a gene: 1. The CDR3 loop spans 11 amino acids. Germline lookup yields CDR1 MRHNA and CDR2 SNTAGT. In nucleotides, the CDR3 is TGTGCCAGCAGACAGGGGAATGGCTACACCTTC. Translating it yields CASRQGNGYTF.

The V and J genes are TRBV4-1 and TRBJ1-6, with D perhaps matching TRBD1 (5 bases). The CDR3 runs to 14 residues. The germline gives CDR1 MGHRA, CDR2 YSYEKL. Deletions cut 2 bases from V and 5 bases from J, with 7 bases between. The CDR3 coding sequence is TGCGCCAGCAGCCAACAGGGTGATAATTCACCCCTCCACTTT. Translated, it gives CASSQQGDNSPLHF.

The rearrangement links TRBV9 to TRBJ2-3, with 9 bases identical to TRBD2. The V gene end was trimmed by 0 bases and the J gene end by 0 bases; junction bases not matched to a gene: 8. CDR1 and CDR2 (germline): SGDLS, YYNGEE. The CDR3 is 18 amino acids. As DNA, the CDR3 is TGTGCCAGCAGCGTAGAGTTGGCGGGAGGGACTAGCACAGATACGCAGTATTTT. Protein: CASSVELAGGTSTDTQYF.

V gene TRBV6-2 or TRBV6-3 combines with J gene TRBJ2-1; D possibly uses TRBD1 or TRBD2 (5 bases each). The germline V gene encodes CDR1 MNHEY and CDR2 SVGEGT. The CDR3 length is 16 residues. Trimming removed 0 bases at V and 3 bases at J, with 12 bases between. As DNA, the CDR3 is TGTGCCAGCAGTTACTCGGGACCGACCTTCTACAATGAGCAGTTCTTC. It encodes CASSYSGPTFYNEQFF.

The chain recombines TRBV2 with TRBJ2-7; D is ambiguous. This CDR3 is 14 amino acids long. The V and J ends lost 1 base and 3 bases respectively, with 10 bases between them. Germline V CDR1 and CDR2: SNHLY, FYNNEI. The CDR3 region is CASSEVGSFYEQYF. In DNA, the CDR3 is TGTGCCAGCAGTGAAGTCGGCAGTTTCTACGAGCAGTACTTC.

This sequence joins TRBV30 and TRBJ1-1, with D unclear. The CDR3 has 14 residues. V was shortened by 3 bases and J by 6 bases, with 17 bases between the two germline ends. Germline CDR1 and CDR2: GTSNPN and SVGIG (reference sequence). The CDR3 sequence: CAWSPWGGKAEAFF. The CDR3, as DNA: TGTGCCTGGAGCCCTTGGGGAGGGAAGGCTGAAGCTTTCTTT.

This clone was counted a few times. The same CDR3 can be traced to other DNA sequences in this sample. CDR3 in DNA: TGTGCCAGCAGCCCATCCTACGAGCAGTACTTC. Protein sequence: CASSPSYEQYF. The chain has TRBV6-2 or TRBV6-3 and TRBJ2-7; D unclear. V was pared by 6 bases and J by 1 base, with 4 bases between. Germline V lookup: CDR1 MNHEY, CDR2 SVGEGT. CDR3 length: 11 residues.

The chain couples TRBV10-3 to TRBJ1-5; 9 bases align to TRBD1. The CDR3 consists of 15 residues. The germline gives CDR1 ENHRY, CDR2 SYGVKD. V shed 0 bases, J shed 6 bases, and the junction held 3 bases outside the gene matches. The CDR3 reads CAISESGTGSQPQHF. DNA of the CDR3: TGTGCCATCAGTGAGTCCGGGACAGGGAGTCAGCCCCAGCATTTT.

The gene calls are TRBV4-3 and TRBJ2-2; 8 bases are a match to TRBD1. The CDR3 is 16 residues long. Germline assignment: CDR1 LGHNA and CDR2 YSLEER. V lost 4 bases to trimming and J lost 0 bases; unmatched junction nucleotides: 4. The CDR3 is CASSLNRGSNTGELFF. In nucleotides, the CDR3 is TGCGCCAGCAGCCTCAACAGGGGGTCGAACACCGGGGAGCTGTTTTTT.

The chain couples TRBV19 to TRBJ1-2; 8 nucleotides agree with TRBD1. The CDR3 is made up of 15 amino acids. With V trimmed by 6 bases and J by 2 bases, 8 bases remained unmatched. Germline values: CDR1 LNHDA, CDR2 SQIVND (reference sequence). The CDR3 nucleotides are TGTGCCAGTAGCGACCGACAGGGGAGAAACTATGGCTACACCTTC. It yields the protein CASSDRQGRNYGYTF.

This chain joins TRBV9 and TRBJ1-6; D perhaps matches TRBD1 (6 bases). Per the germline V gene, CDR1 is SGDLS and CDR2 is YYNGEE. There are 15 residues in the CDR3. Trimming shortened V by 1 base and J by 9 bases, and 14 bases separated the two germline ends. In DNA, the CDR3 is TGTGCCAGCAGCGTAAAAGGGGGGGCCGGTTCACCCCTCCACTTT. Amino acids: CASSVKGGAGSPLHF.

V is TRBV7-2 and J is TRBJ2-5; D is possibly TRBD1 or TRBD2 (5 bases each). The germline gives CDR1 SGHTA, CDR2 FQGNSA. CDR3 length equals 17 residues. V was cut by 5 bases and J by 4 bases, with 23 bases left in between. The CDR3 is CASSRLTSWGPAETQYF. CDR3 DNA: TGTGCCAGCAGCCGTCTTACATCCTGGGGACCGGCAGAGACCCAGTACTTC.

The chain recombines TRBV5-1 with TRBJ2-1, with 10 bases identical to TRBD2. The CDR3 length is 21 residues. The J segment lost 3 bases and the V segment lost 3 bases, leaving 21 bases of the junction unmatched. The germline V gene encodes CDR1 SGHRS and CDR2 YFSETQ. CDR3 amino acids: CASSSKLTGLANPSFYNEQFF. The CDR3 region has the DNA TGCGCCAGCAGCTCAAAACTTACGGGACTAGCGAACCCATCCTTCTACAATGAGCAGTTCTTC.

V usage is TRBV28 and J usage is TRBJ1-1, with TRBD1 matching over 7 bases. V lost 2 bases to trimming and J lost 9 bases; unmatched junction nucleotides: 3. The germline gives CDR1 MDHEN, CDR2 SYDVKM. There are 12 residues in the CDR3. Written as DNA, the CDR3 is TGTGCCAGCAGTTTAGGACAGGAAAAAGCTTTCTTT. Translated, it gives CASSLGQEKAFF. The whole variable domain, remainder taken from reference TRBV28 and TRBJ1-1, is DVKVTQSSRYLVKRTGEKVFLECVQDMDHENMFWYRQDPGLGLRLIYFSYDVKMKEKGDIPEGYSVSREKKERFSLILESASTNQTSMYLCASSLGQEKAFFGQGTRLTVV.